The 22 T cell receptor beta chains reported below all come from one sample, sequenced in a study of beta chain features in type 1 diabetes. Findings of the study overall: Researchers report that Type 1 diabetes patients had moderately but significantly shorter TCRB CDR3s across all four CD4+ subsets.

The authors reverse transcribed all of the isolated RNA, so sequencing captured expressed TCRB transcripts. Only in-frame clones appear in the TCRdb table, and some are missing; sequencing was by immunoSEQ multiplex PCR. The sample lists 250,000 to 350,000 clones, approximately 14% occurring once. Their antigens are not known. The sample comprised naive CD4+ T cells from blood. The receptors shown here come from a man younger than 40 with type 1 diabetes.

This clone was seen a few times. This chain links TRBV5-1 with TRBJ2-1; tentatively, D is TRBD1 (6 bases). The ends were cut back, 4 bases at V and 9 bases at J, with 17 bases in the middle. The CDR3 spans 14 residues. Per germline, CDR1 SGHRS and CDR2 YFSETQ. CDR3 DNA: TGCGCCAGCAGCGGGGGACAACCCTCCTCTGAGCAGTTCTTC. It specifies CASSGGQPSSEQFF.

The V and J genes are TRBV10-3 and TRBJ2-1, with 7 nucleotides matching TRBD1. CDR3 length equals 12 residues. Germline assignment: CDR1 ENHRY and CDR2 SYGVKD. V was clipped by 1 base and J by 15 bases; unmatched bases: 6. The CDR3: CAISELTGPGFF. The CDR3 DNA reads TGTGCCATCAGTGAGTTGACAGGGCCTGGGTTCTTC.

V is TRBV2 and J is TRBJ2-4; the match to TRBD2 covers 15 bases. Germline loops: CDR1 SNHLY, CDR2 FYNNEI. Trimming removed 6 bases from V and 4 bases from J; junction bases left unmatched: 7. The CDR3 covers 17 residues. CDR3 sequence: CASSVPGLAGGKNIQYF. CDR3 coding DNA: TGTGCCAGCAGCGTCCCGGGACTAGCGGGAGGAAAAAACATTCAGTACTTC. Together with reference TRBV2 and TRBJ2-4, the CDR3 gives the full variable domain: EPEVTQTPSHQVTQMGQEVILRCVPISNHLYFYWYRQILGQKVEFLVSFYNNEISEKSEIFDDQFSVERPDGSNFTLKIRSTKLEDSAMYFCASSVPGLAGGKNIQYFGAGTRLSVL.

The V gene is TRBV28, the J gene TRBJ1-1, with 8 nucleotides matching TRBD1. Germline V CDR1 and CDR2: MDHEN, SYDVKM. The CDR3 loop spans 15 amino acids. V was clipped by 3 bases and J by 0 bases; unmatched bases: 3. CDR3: CASSFLDRVNTEAFF. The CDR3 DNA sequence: TGTGCCAGCAGTTTCTTGGACAGGGTGAACACTGAAGCTTTCTTT.

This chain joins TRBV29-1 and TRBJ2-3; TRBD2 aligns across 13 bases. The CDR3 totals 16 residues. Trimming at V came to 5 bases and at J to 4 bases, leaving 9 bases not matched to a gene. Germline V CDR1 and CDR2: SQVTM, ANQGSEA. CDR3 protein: CSVFTSGRAVADTQYF. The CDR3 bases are TGCAGCGTTTTTACTAGCGGGAGGGCCGTCGCAGATACGCAGTATTTT.

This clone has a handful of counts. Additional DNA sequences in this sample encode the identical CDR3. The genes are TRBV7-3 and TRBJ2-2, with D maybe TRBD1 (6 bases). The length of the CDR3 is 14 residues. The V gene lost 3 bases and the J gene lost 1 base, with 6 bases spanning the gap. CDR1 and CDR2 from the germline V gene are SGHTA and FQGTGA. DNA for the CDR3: TGTGCCAGCAGCTTGGGACAGAACACCGGGGAGCTGTTTTTT. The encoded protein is CASSLGQNTGELFF.

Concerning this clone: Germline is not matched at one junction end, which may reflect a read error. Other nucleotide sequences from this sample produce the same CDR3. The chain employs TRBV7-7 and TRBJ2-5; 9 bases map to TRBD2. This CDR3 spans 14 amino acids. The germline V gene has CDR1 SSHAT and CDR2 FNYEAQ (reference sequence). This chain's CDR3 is CASSLGLAKETQYF. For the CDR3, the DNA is TGTGCTAGCAGCTTGGGACTAGCTAAAGAGACCCAGTACTTC.

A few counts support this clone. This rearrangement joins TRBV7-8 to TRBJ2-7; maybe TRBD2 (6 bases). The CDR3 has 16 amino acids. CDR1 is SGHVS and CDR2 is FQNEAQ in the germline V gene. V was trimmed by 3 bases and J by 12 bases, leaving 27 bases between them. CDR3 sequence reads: CASSFSAERAQPGVYF. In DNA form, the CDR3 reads TGTGCCAGCAGCTTCTCCGCGGAGCGGGCCCAACCGGGAGTGTACTTC.

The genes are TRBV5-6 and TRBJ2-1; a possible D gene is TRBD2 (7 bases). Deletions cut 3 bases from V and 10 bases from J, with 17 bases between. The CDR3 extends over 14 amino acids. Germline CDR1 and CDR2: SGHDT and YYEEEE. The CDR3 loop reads CASSSQGWGGEQFF. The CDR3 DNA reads TGTGCCAGCAGCTCGCAGGGTTGGGGGGGCGAGCAGTTCTTC.

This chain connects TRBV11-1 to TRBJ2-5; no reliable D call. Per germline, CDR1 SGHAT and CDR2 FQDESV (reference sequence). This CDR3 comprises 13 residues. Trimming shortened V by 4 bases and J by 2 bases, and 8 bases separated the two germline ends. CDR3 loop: CASSSGLQETQYF. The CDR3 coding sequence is TGTGCCAGCAGCTCAGGATTACAAGAGACCCAGTACTTC.

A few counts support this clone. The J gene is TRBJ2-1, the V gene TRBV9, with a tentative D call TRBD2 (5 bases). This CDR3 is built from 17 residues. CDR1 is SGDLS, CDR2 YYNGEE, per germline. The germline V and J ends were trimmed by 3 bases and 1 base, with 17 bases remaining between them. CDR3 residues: CASSGGFVSLSYNEQFF. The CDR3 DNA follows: TGTGCCAGCAGCGGAGGGTTTGTTTCCCTATCCTACAATGAGCAGTTCTTC. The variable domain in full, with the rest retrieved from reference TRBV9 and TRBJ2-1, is DSGVTQTPKHLITATGQRVTLRCSPRSGDLSVYWYQQSLDQGLQFLIQYYNGEERAKGNILERFSAQQFPDLHSELNLSSLELGDSALYFCASSGGFVSLSYNEQFFGPGTRLTVL.

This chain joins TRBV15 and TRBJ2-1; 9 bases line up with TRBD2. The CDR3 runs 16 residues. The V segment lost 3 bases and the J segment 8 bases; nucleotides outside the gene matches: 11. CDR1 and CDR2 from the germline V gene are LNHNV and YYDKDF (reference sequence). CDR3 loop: CATSSGLALLVDEQFF. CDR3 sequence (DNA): TGTGCCACCAGCAGCGGACTAGCGCTACTAGTCGATGAGCAGTTCTTC.

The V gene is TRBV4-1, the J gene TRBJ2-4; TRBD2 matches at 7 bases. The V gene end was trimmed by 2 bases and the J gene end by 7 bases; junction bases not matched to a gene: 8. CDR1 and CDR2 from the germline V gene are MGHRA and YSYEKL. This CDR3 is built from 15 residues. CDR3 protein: CASSQLPGGWNIQYF. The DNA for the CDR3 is TGCGCCAGCAGCCAACTCCCGGGAGGATGGAACATTCAGTACTTC.

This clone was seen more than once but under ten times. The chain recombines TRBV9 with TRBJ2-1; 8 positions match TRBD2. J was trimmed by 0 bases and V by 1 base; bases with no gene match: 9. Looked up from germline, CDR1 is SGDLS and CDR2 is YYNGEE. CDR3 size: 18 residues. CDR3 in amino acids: CASSVIGGSGSSYNEQFF. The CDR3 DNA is TGTGCCAGCAGCGTAATAGGGGGAAGCGGGAGCTCCTACAATGAGCAGTTCTTC.

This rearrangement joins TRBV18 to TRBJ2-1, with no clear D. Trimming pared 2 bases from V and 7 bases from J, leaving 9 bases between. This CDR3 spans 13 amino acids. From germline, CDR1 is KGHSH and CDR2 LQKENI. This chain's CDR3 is CASSPKTVNEQFF. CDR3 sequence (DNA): TGTGCCAGCTCACCAAAAACAGTAAATGAGCAGTTCTTC.

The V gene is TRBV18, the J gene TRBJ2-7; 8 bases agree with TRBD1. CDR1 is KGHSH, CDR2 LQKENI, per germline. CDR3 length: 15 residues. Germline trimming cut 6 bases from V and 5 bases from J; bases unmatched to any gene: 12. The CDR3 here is CASSPGQGNVHEQYF. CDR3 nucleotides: TGTGCCAGCTCCCCCGGACAGGGCAATGTACACGAGCAGTACTTC.

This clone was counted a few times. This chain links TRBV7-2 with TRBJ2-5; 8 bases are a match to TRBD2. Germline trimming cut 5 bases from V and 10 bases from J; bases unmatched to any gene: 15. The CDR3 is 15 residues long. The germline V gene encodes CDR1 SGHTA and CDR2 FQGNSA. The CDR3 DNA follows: TGTGCCAGCAGCCCCACCGGGACCCCCCGGGAGGGCCAGTACTTC. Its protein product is CASSPTGTPREGQYF.

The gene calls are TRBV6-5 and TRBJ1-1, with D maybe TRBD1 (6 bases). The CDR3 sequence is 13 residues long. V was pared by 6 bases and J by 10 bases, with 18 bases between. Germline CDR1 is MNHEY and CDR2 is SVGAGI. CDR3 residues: CASRKNTGQGAFF. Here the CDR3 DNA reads TGTGCCAGCAGAAAGAACACAGGGCAAGGAGCTTTCTTT.

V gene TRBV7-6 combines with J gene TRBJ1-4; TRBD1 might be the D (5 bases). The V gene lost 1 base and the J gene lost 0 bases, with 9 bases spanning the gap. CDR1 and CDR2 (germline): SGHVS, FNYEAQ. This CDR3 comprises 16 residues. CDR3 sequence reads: CASSLEGQATNEKLFF. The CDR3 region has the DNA TGTGCCAGCAGCTTAGAAGGACAAGCAACTAATGAAAAACTGTTTTTT.

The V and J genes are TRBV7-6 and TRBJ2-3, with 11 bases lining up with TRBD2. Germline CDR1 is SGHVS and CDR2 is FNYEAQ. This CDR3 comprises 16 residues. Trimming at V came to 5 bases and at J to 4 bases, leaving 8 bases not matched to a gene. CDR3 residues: CASSQLAGVGSDTQYF. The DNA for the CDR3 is TGTGCCAGCAGCCAACTAGCGGGAGTTGGGTCAGATACGCAGTATTTT.

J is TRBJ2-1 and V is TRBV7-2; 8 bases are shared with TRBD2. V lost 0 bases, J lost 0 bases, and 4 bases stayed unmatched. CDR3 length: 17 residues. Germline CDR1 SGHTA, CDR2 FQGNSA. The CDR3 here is CASSLAGAGDSYNEQFF. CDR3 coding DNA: TGTGCCAGCAGCTTAGCGGGAGCGGGAGACTCCTACAATGAGCAGTTCTTC. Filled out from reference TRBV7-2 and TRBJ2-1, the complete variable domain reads GAGVSQSPSNKVTEKGKDVELRCDPISGHTALYWYRQSLGQGLEFLIYFQGNSAPDKSGLPSDRFSAERTGGSVSTLTIQRTQQEDSAVYLCASSLAGAGDSYNEQFFGPGTRLTVL.

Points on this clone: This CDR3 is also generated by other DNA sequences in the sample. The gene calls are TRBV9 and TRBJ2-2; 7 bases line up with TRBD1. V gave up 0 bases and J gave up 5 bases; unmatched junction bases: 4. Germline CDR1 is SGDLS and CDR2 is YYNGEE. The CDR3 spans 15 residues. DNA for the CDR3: TGTGCCAGCAGCGTAGAAGGGGGCAGAACCGGGGAGCTGTTTTTT. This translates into CASSVEGGRTGELFF.